What follows are 6 T cell receptor beta chains derived from one specimen sequenced in a study of T cell repertoires in cytomegalovirus infection. TCRdb re-analysed the reads in MiXCR, keeping a single row per CDR3 protein. The sample has about 490,000 distinct CDR3 sequences, roughly 12% seen once. The sequencing sample was made of PBMCs. These receptors all come from a human donor in good health (CMV status not recorded). Some clones in this sample may be carry-over from other donors' samples.

Many counts were recorded for this clonotype. This chain links TRBV18 with TRBJ2-3; 7 nucleotides agree with TRBD2. This CDR3 spans 15 amino acids. The V gene end was trimmed by 6 bases and the J gene end by 0 bases; junction bases not matched to a gene: 6. CDR1 and CDR2 from the germline V gene are KGHSH and LQKENI. CDR3 sequence: CASSPGGRSTDTQYF. DNA of the CDR3: TGTGCCAGCTCGCCCGGGGGGAGGAGCACAGATACGCAGTATTTT.

This clonotype was detected only a few times. The gene calls are TRBV4-1 and TRBJ1-1; TRBD1 is a possible D gene (6 bases). The germline V gene has CDR1 MGHRA and CDR2 YSYEKL. The CDR3 consists of 14 residues. Trimming pared 2 bases from V and 3 bases from J, leaving 10 bases between. The CDR3 DNA reads TGCGCCAGCAGCCAAACAGGGAGGGACACTGAAGCTTTCTTT. Encoded protein: CASSQTGRDTEAFF.

In this sample, this clonotype turned up many times. The J gene is TRBJ2-4, the V gene TRBV7-9; the D gene is possibly TRBD2 (6 bases). V lost 5 bases, J lost 0 bases, and 23 bases lay in between. Germline V gives CDR1 SEHNR, CDR2 FQNEAQ (reference sequence). This CDR3 comprises 19 residues. DNA for the CDR3: TGTGCCAGCAGCCCGGGCCCCGGACGGACTATTCTAGCCAAAAACATTCAGTACTTC. Its protein product is CASSPGPGRTILAKNIQYF.

This clonotype occurred many times. The V and J genes are TRBV10-3 and TRBJ2-5; no firm D call. CDR3 length equals 18 residues. Germline V CDR1 and CDR2: ENHRY, SYGVKD. V was cut by 0 bases and J by 0 bases, with 17 bases left in between. The CDR3 nucleotides are TGTGCCATCAGTGAGTCGATTATGGCAGCAGCTTACCAAGAGACCCAGTACTTC. Translating it yields CAISESIMAAAYQETQYF.

This clonotype was picked up many times. The gene calls are TRBV24-1 and TRBJ1-5; 8 bases match TRBD1. The trim removed 6 bases at V and 3 bases at J, leaving 9 bases unmatched. CDR1 is KGHDR and CDR2 is SFDVKD in the germline V gene. The CDR3 totals 16 residues. The CDR3 loop reads CATSPRTGSFNQPQHF. The CDR3 nucleotides read TGTGCCACCAGTCCCAGGACAGGGTCTTTCAATCAGCCCCAGCATTTT.

The V gene is TRBV19, the J gene TRBJ1-4; 8 nucleotides match TRBD1. The CDR3 is 14 residues long. Germline CDR1 LNHDA, CDR2 SQIVND (reference sequence). V dropped 5 bases and J dropped 7; count of bases not matched to a gene: 6. CDR3 sequence: CASSPQGGIEKLFF. The CDR3 bases are TGTGCCAGTAGTCCACAGGGGGGGATTGAAAAACTGTTTTTT.